This T cell receptor beta chain emerged from a study of T cells in Graves' hyperthyroidism and ophthalmopathy. This clonotype was detected ten times or more. Germline V gene data show CDR1 as SGHAT and CDR2 as FQNNGV. This CDR3 is built from 13 residues. Trimming stripped 5 bases from V and 4 bases from J, with 11 bases between. RNA transcripts provided the source from which TCR beta CDR3 regions were amplified. Carried out on the TCR CDR3, a first-round RT-PCR used the HTBI primer set. TCRdb passed the multiplex PCR reads through MiXCR, listing each CDR3 protein once. Of a few hundred thousand distinct CDR3 sequences detected, roughly 20% appear once; the ten largest clones hold less than 30%. Graves' hyperthyroidism is called stable when ophthalmopathy does not progress within 18 months. Patients aged 18 to 65 had newly diagnosed hyperthyroidism lasting under 2 months.

The chain links TRBV11-2 to TRBJ1-2; D remains unclear. The receptor's source is a man in his late teens or twenties with Graves' hyperthyroidism. The sample comprised blood. Here the CDR3 DNA reads TGTGCCAGCAGCCCCCAGGCTGGCTATGGCTACACCTTC. It specifies CASSPQAGYGYTF.